A selection of T cell receptor beta chains follows, all from one sample in a study of T cell responses to AZD1222 COVID-19 vaccine. Sequenced by immunoSEQ multiplex PCR; TCRdb stores in-frame clones only, minus some. The sample yields hundreds of thousands of clones, about 92% seen once. The material sequenced was peripheral blood, taken on day 0 of MenACWY control vaccination. Receptor source: an adult in good health. CDR3s include the opening cysteine and the closing phenylalanine or tryptophan. The D gene is left open where the match is weak. Clone size is not always given. Where it is, it says once, few, many or a class for expanded clones.

d_gene,v_gene,abundance,j_gene,CDR3aa,CDR3nt
NA,TRBV18,NA,TRBJ2-2,CASSPQVVLNTGELFF,TGTGCCAGCTCACCACAGGTAGTTTTGAACACCGGGGAGCTGTTTTTT
TRBD1,TRBV5-6,NA,TRBJ1-6,CASSPSTGAGYNSPLHF,TGTGCCAGCAGCCCATCGACAGGGGCAGGATATAATTCACCCCTCCACTTT
NA,TRBV11-3,NA,TRBJ1-2,CASSLAGLVGYGYTF,TGTGCCAGCAGCTTAGCGGGCCTCGTGGGGTATGGCTACACCTTC
NA,TRBV19,NA,TRBJ1-2,CASTTTGDLRGYTF,TGTGCCAGTACCACGACTGGGGATTTACGTGGCTACACCTTC
TRBD1,TRBV7-3,NA,TRBJ1-1,CASSSGTGRNTEAFF,TGTGCCAGCAGCTCCGGGACAGGGAGGAACACTGAAGCTTTCTTT
NA,TRBV5-8,NA,TRBJ1-5,CASSSFGNQPQHF,TGTGCCAGCAGCAGTTTTGGCAATCAGCCCCAGCATTTT
NA,TRBV5-1,NA,TRBJ1-2,CASSVGQGGYTF,TGCGCCAGCAGCGTGGGCCAGGGAGGCTACACCTTC
NA,TRBV19,once,TRBJ1-2,CASSSRGDYGYTF,TGTGCCAGTAGTTCGAGAGGGGACTATGGCTACACCTTC
NA,TRBV19,NA,TRBJ1-1,CASSIEAGNTEAFF,TGTGCCAGTAGTATAGAAGCTGGGAACACTGAAGCTTTCTTT
NA,TRBV7-2,NA,TRBJ1-1,CASSPGGVGAVEAFF,TGTGCCAGCAGCCCCGGGGGGGTAGGGGCCGTTGAAGCTTTCTTT
NA,TRBV6-5,once,TRBJ1-2,CASSYATGRGGYTF,TGTGCCAGCAGTTACGCTACAGGCCGGGGTGGCTACACCTTC
NA,TRBV4-1,NA,TRBJ1-5,CASSQAQISNQPQHF,TGCGCCAGCAGCCAAGCGCAGATTAGCAATCAGCCCCAGCATTTT
NA,TRBV4-2,NA,TRBJ1-2,CASSQDKGDYGYTF,TGTGCCAGCAGCCAAGATAAGGGGGACTATGGCTACACCTTC
TRBD1,TRBV19,NA,TRBJ1-5,CASSGQGRQPQHF,TGTGCCAGTAGCGGACAGGGAAGGCAGCCCCAGCATTTT
NA,TRBV11-3,NA,TRBJ2-1,CASSHRQAYNEQFF,TGTGCCAGCAGCCACCGACAAGCTTACAATGAGCAGTTCTTC
NA,TRBV6-1,NA,TRBJ2-4,CASSEQGATKNIQYF,TGTGCCAGCAGTGAACAGGGCGCAACCAAAAACATTCAGTACTTC
NA,TRBV11-3,NA,TRBJ1-1,CASSFGGTEAFF,TGTGCCAGCAGCTTTGGTGGGACTGAAGCTTTCTTT
TRBD1,TRBV12-3/TRBV12-4,NA,TRBJ1-2,CASSRQGYGYTF,TGTGCCAGCAGTCGACAGGGCTATGGCTACACCTTC
NA,TRBV18,NA,TRBJ1-1,CASSVHKTNEAFF,TGTGCCAGCTCAGTGCACAAGACAAATGAAGCTTTCTTT
NA,TRBV7-2,NA,TRBJ1-2,CASSLEYDNYGYTF,TGTGCCAGCAGCTTAGAATATGATAACTATGGCTACACCTTC
TRBD1,TRBV19,NA,TRBJ1-5,CASTLRQGRSNQPQHF,TGTGCCAGTACCCTTCGACAGGGACGTAGCAATCAGCCCCAGCATTTT
NA,TRBV6-5,NA,TRBJ1-4,CASSYYGPSNEKLFF,TGTGCCAGCAGTTACTACGGTCCGAGTAATGAAAAACTGTTTTTT
NA,TRBV7-3,NA,TRBJ2-3,CASSLTGARADTQYF,TGTGCCAGCAGCTTAACTGGGGCTAGGGCAGATACGCAGTATTTT
NA,TRBV12-3/TRBV12-4,NA,TRBJ1-4,CATRRSTNEKLFF,TGTGCCACCCGGAGGTCAACTAATGAAAAACTGTTTTTT
TRBD2,TRBV19,NA,TRBJ2-7,CASSIDLRGGREQYF,TGTGCCAGTAGTATAGATCTGCGGGGGGGCCGCGAGCAGTACTTC
TRBD1,TRBV28,NA,TRBJ1-2,CASSLAQGISYTF,TGTGCCAGCAGTTTAGCACAGGGGATAAGCTACACCTTC
NA,TRBV28,NA,TRBJ1-1,CASRREPNTEAFF,TGTGCCAGCAGGCGGGAACCCAACACTGAAGCTTTCTTT
NA,TRBV5-5,NA,TRBJ1-4,CASSFGRQPTNEKLFF,TGTGCCAGCAGCTTTGGCAGACAGCCAACTAATGAAAAACTGTTTTTT
TRBD1,TRBV12-3/TRBV12-4,once,TRBJ1-1,CASSLQGATEAFF,TGTGCCAGCAGCCTACAGGGGGCCACTGAAGCTTTCTTT
NA,TRBV4-2,NA,TRBJ1-1,CASSQGFNTDTEAFF,TGTGCCAGCAGCCAAGGGTTTAACACGGACACTGAAGCTTTCTTT
TRBD1,TRBV4-3,NA,TRBJ1-1,CASSQDGDSLNTEAFF,TGCGCCAGCAGCCAAGATGGGGACAGCCTGAACACTGAAGCTTTCTTT
NA,TRBV3-1/TRBV3-2,NA,TRBJ1-1,CASSQGAVTEAFF,TGTGCCAGCAGCCAGGGGGCGGTCACTGAAGCTTTCTTT
NA,TRBV24-1,NA,TRBJ2-7,CATRVSGAGRYEQYF,TGTGCCACGAGAGTGTCGGGGGCTGGGAGGTACGAGCAGTACTTC
TRBD1,TRBV19,NA,TRBJ1-6,CASGDRGSSPLHF,TGTGCCAGTGGGGACAGGGGAAGTTCACCCCTCCACTTT
NA,TRBV11-2,NA,TRBJ2-7,CASSLGVSGEQYF,TGTGCCAGCAGCTTAGGAGTCTCGGGCGAGCAGTACTTC
TRBD2,TRBV7-2,NA,TRBJ2-3,CASSSLTSGGTDTQYF,TGTGCCAGCAGCTCCTTGACTAGCGGGGGGACAGATACGCAGTATTTT
TRBD1,TRBV5-5,NA,TRBJ2-2,CASSRGIGQGVSGELFF,TGTGCCAGCAGCCGGGGCATAGGACAGGGTGTGTCCGGGGAGCTGTTTTTT
NA,TRBV6-2/TRBV6-3,NA,TRBJ2-6,CASSYSRDRGLANVLTF,TGTGCCAGCAGTTACTCCCGGGACCGCGGTCTGGCCAACGTCCTGACTTTC
TRBD1,TRBV27,NA,TRBJ1-4,CASRLLGQGNEKLFF,TGTGCCAGCAGGCTCCTCGGACAGGGGAATGAAAAACTGTTTTTT
NA,TRBV5-1,NA,TRBJ1-6,CASSLEAVVKVAFYNSPLHF,TGCGCCAGCAGCTTGGAGGCTGTGGTGAAGGTTGCCTTCTATAATTCACCCCTCCACTTT
NA,TRBV6-5,NA,TRBJ2-3,CASRRDTTDTQYF,TGTGCCAGCAGAAGGGACACCACAGATACGCAGTATTTT
NA,TRBV9,NA,TRBJ1-2,CASSVGSGEASTF,TGTGCCAGCAGCGTAGGGTCTGGGGAGGCCTCCACCTTC
NA,TRBV9,NA,TRBJ1-1,CASSTLGITEAFF,TGTGCCAGCAGCACCTTGGGCATCACTGAAGCTTTCTTT
NA,TRBV18,NA,TRBJ2-1,CASSPRLTDNEQFF,TGTGCCAGCTCACCGAGGCTCACGGACAATGAGCAGTTCTTC
TRBD1,TRBV9,NA,TRBJ1-5,CASSGTGDQPQHF,TGTGCCAGCAGCGGGACAGGGGATCAGCCCCAGCATTTT
NA,TRBV5-1,NA,TRBJ1-1,CASSSSRGNTEAFF,TGCGCCAGCAGCTCCTCAAGGGGGAACACTGAAGCTTTCTTT
NA,TRBV28,NA,TRBJ2-7,CASSLIRRPYEQYF,TGTGCCAGCAGTTTAATCCGCCGGCCCTACGAGCAGTACTTC
TRBD1,TRBV7-3,once,TRBJ1-1,CASGGTVNTEAFF,TGTGCCAGCGGGGGGACAGTGAACACTGAAGCTTTCTTT
NA,TRBV6-5,NA,TRBJ2-1,CASSSIRENEQFF,TGTGCCAGCAGTTCGATTAGGGAAAATGAGCAGTTCTTC
TRBD2,TRBV3-1/TRBV3-2,NA,TRBJ2-5,CASSQDGLAISKTQYF,TGTGCCAGCAGCCAAGATGGACTAGCGATTTCGAAGACCCAGTACTTC